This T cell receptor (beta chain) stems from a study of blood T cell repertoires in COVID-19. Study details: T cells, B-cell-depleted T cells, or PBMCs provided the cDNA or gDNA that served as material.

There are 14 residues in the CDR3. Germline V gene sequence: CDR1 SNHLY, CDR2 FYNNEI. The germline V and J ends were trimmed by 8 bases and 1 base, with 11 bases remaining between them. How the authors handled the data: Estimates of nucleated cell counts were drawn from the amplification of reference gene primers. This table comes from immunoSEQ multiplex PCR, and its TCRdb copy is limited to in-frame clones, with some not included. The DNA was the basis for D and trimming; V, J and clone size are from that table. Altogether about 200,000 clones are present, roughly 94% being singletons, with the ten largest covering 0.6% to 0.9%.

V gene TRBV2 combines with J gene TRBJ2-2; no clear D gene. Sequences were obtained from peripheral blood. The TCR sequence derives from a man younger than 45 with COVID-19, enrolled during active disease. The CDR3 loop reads CASLRQQNTGELFF. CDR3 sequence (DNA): TGTGCCAGCTTGAGGCAACAGAACACCGGGGAGCTGTTTTTT. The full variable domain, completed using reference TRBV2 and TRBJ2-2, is EPEVTQTPSHQVTQMGQEVILRCVPISNHLYFYWYRQILGQKVEFLVSFYNNEISEKSEIFDDQFSVERPDGSNFTLKIRSTKLEDSAMYFCASLRQQNTGELFFGEGSRLTVL.